This entry describes one T cell receptor (beta chain). The germline gene is not matched at one end of the junction; a read error may be the cause. The entry originates in a study of CD8+ T cells in alopecia areata. There are 13 residues in the CDR3. Germline V lookup: CDR1 LNHDA, CDR2 SQIVND (reference sequence). Treatment reported: oral pan-JAK inhibitor, 5-10 mg twice daily. cDNA serving as the sequencing template came from extracted, reverse transcribed RNA. The table came from immunoSEQ multiplex PCR; TCRdb's copy has only in-frame clones and leaves some out. Here the sample spans approximately 210,000 clones, 40% to 55% being singletons.

Source: CD4+ T cells sorted from blood, taken at approximately week 39, from a patient treated with tofacitinib. This TCR came from a human donor with alopecia areata. The chain employs TRBV19 and TRBJ2-5; 8 bases agree with TRBD2. The DNA end is more similar to TRBJ2-7, so the J call may be wrong. CDR3: CASRIAGRYEQYF. CDR3 DNA sequence: TGTGCCAGTAGGATAGCGGGAAGATACGAGCAGTACTTC.